This T cell receptor beta chain appears in the sequencing data of a study of cytomegalovirus exposure and HLA in healthy donors. Study outcomes and limitations: Rarity held for most TCR sequences, but there were some public TCRs that occurred in many donors.

Comments on this clone: No antigen is known for it.

Both 60 Vbeta primers and 13 Jbeta primers went into the PCR. Produced via immunoSEQ multiplex PCR; TCRdb's table is partial and in-frame only. Seen here are 210,000 or so clones, approximately 82% observed once, and the top ten hold 10% to 13%. Though nominally healthy at sampling, donors likely had unrecorded immune exposures. This TCR derives from a woman between 50 and 59 years old in good health and CMV-seropositive. Sequencing used PBMCs.

The CDR3 region is CASSRTSGVSDTQYF. CDR3 DNA: TGTGCCAGCAGTAGGACTAGCGGGGTTTCAGATACGCAGTATTTT. J is TRBJ2-3 and V is TRBV6-5, with 12 bases identical to TRBD2. After removal of 5 bases from V and 4 bases from J, the junction contained 4 bases not matched to a gene. The CDR3 spans 15 residues. CDR1 is MNHEY, CDR2 SVGAGI, per germline.